This TCR beta chain comes out of a study of human T cells and chemical hapten exposure. Unfractionated whole blood was the source from which total RNA was extracted. A single record per CDR3 protein comes from TCRdb applying MiXCR to the 5' RACE reads. The sample includes 80,000 or so distinct CDR3 sequences, more than 15% of them seen just once. Germline CDR1 and CDR2: SGHVS and FQNEAQ. Between the trimmed V and J ends, which lost 3 bases and 5 bases, there was a span of 23 bases. This CDR3 is built from 17 residues. The V and J genes are TRBV7-8 and TRBJ2-7; D might be TRBD1 (7 bases). The clonotype originates from a female donor in good health. Written as DNA, the CDR3 is TGTGCCAGCAGCTTCCGGACAGGTGGAGGGCCCATCCACGAGCAGTACTTC. It codes for CASSFRTGGGPIHEQYF.